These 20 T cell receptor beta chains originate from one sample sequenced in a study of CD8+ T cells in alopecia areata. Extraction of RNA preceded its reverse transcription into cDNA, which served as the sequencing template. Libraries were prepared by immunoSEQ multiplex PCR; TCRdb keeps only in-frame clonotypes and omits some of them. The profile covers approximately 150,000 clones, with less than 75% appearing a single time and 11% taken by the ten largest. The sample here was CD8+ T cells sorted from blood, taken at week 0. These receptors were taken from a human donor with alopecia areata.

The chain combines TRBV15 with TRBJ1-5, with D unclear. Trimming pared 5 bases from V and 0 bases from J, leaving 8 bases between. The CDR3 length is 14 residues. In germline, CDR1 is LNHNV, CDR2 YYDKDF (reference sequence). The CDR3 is CATSLPASNQPQHF. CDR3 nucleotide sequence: TGTGCCACCAGCTTACCCGCTAGCAATCAGCCCCAGCATTTT.

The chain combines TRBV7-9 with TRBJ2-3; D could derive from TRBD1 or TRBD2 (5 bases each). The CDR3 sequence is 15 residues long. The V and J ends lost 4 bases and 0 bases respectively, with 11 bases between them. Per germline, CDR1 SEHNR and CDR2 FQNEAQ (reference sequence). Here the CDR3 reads CASSSPGRSTDTQYF. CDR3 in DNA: TGTGCCAGCAGCTCTCCGGGACGGAGCACAGATACGCAGTATTTT.

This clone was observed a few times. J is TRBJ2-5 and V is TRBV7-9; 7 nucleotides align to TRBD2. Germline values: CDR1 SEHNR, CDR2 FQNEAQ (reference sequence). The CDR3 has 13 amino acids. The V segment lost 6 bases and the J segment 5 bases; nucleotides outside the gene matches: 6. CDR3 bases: TGTGCCAGCAGTAACGGGAGGCCCGAGACCCAGTACTTC. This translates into CASSNGRPETQYF.

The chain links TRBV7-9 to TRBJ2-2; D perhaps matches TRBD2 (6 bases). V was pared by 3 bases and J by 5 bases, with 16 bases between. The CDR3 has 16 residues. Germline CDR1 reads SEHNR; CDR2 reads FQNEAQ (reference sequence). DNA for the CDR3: TGTGCCAGCAGCTTCCGGGGCGGAGGGAGAACCGGGGAGCTGTTTTTT. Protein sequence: CASSFRGGGRTGELFF.

The CDR3: CASSSGPGLAGAHSYEQYF. The CDR3 DNA sequence: TGTGCCAGCAGCTCCGGTCCGGGACTAGCGGGGGCCCACTCCTACGAGCAGTACTTC. This chain links TRBV13 with TRBJ2-7, with 14 nucleotides matching TRBD2. Germline V gene lookup returns CDR1 PRHDT and CDR2 FYEKMQ (reference sequence). CDR3 length: 19 residues. J gave up 0 bases and V 4 bases, and 11 bases lay outside the gene matches.

The CDR3, as DNA: TGTGCCTGGAGTGGTGGGGAGGAAACCTTC. This translates into CAWSGGEETF. The chain recombines TRBV30 with TRBJ1-2; D is undetermined. V dropped 1 base and J dropped 14 bases, with 11 bases sitting between them. The germline CDR1 and CDR2 sequences are GTSNPN and SVGIG (reference sequence). The CDR3 is 10 residues long.

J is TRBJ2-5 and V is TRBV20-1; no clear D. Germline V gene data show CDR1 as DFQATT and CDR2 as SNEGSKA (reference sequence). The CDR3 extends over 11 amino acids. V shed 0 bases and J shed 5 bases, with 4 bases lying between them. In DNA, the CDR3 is TGCAGTGCTAGAGATTCGGAGACCCAGTACTTC. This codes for CSARDSETQYF.

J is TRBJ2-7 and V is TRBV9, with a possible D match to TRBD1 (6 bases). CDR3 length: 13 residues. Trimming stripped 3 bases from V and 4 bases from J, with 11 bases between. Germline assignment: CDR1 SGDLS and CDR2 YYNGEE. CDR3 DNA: TGTGCCAGCAGCGCCCCACAGGGTTACGAGCAGTACTTC. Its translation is CASSAPQGYEQYF.

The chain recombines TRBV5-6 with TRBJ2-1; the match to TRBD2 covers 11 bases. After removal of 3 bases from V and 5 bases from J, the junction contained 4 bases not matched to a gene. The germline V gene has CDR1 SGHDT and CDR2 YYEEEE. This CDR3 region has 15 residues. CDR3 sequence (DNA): TGTGCCAGCAGCTGGGGACTAGCGGAGAACAATGAGCAGTTCTTC. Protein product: CASSWGLAENNEQFF.

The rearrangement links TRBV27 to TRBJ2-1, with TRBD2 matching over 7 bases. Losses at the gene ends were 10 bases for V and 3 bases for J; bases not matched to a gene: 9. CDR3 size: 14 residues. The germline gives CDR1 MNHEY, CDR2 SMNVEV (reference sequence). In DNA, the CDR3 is TGTGCCACCTGGGGAGGGCAACTCTACAATGAGCAGTTCTTC. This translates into CATWGGQLYNEQFF.

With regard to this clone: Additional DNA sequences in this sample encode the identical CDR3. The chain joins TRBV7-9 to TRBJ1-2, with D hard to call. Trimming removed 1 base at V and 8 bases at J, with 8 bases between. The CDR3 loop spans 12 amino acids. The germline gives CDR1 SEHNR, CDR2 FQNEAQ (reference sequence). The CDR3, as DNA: TGTGCCAGCAGCTTAGGAGGATTGGGCTACACCTTC. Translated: CASSLGGLGYTF.

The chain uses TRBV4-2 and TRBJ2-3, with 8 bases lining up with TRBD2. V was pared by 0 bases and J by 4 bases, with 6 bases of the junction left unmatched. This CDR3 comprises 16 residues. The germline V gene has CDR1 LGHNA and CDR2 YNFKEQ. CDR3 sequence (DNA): TGTGCCAGCAGCCAAGATGCGGGGGGCAGGGCAGATACGCAGTATTTT. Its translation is CASSQDAGGRADTQYF.

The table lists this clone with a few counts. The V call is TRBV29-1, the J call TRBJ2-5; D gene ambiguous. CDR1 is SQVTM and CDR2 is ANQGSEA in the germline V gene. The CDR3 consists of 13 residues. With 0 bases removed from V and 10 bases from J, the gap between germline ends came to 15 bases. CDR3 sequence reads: CSVEDRAARSQYF. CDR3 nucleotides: TGCAGCGTTGAAGATCGGGCAGCCCGAAGCCAGTACTTC.

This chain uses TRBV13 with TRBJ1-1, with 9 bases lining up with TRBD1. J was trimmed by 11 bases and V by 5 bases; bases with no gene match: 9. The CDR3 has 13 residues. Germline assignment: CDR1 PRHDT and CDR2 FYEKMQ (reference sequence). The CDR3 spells CASSPGTGTLAFF. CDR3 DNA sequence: TGTGCCAGCAGCCCTGGGACAGGGACTCTCGCTTTCTTT. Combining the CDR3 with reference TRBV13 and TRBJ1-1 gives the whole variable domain AAGVIQSPRHLIKEKRETATLKCYPIPRHDTVYWYQQGPGQDPQFLISFYEKMQSDKGSIPDRFSAQQFSDYHSELNMSSLELGDSALYFCASSPGTGTLAFFGQGTRLTVV.

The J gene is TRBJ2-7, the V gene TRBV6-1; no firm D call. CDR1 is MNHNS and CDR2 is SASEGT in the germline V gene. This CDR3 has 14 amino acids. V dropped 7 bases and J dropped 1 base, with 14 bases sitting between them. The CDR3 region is CASIPPLSSYEQYF. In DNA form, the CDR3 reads TGTGCCAGCATCCCCCCGTTGTCTTCCTACGAGCAGTACTTC.

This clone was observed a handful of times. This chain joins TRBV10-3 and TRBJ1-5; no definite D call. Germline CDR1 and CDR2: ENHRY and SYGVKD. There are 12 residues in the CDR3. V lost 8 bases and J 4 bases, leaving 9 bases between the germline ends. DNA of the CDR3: TGTGCCATCGGGGTGGGGAATCAGCCCCAGCATTTT. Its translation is CAIGVGNQPQHF.

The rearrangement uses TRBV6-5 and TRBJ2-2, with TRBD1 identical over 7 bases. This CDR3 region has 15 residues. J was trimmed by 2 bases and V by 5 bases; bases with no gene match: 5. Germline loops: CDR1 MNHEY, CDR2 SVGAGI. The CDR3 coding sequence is TGTGCCAGCAGTCCATGGGACAGCAACACCGGGGAGCTGTTTTTT. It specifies CASSPWDSNTGELFF.

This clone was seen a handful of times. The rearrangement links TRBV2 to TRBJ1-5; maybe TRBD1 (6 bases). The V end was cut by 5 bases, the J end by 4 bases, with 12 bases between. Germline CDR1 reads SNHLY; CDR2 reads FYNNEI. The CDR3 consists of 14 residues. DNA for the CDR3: TGTGCCAGCAGTACGGACAGATGGAATCAGCCCCAGCATTTT. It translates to CASSTDRWNQPQHF.

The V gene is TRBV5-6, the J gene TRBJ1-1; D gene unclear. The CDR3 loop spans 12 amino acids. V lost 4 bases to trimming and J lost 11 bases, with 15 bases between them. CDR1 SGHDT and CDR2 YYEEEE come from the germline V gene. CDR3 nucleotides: TGTGCCAGCAGCAACGAAGCGTCCGTTGCTTTCTTT. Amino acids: CASSNEASVAFF.

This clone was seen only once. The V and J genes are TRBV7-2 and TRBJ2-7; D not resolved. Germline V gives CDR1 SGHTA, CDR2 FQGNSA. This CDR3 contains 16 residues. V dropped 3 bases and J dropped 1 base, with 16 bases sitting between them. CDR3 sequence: CASSLLVGSKSYEQYF. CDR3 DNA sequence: TGTGCCAGCAGCTTGCTCGTAGGGTCGAAGTCCTACGAGCAGTACTTC.